The sequence of this T cell receptor beta chain was determined in a study of shared clonotypes between healthy human individuals. Study conclusions and caveats: All-four-donor shared clonotypes had higher generation probabilities than non-shared clonotypes did. Rarefaction indicated that sorted-subset sequencing remained incomplete although depth was large.

V was clipped by 3 bases and J by 0 bases, with 8 bases between them. The CDR3 is 13 amino acids. Germline V gene lookup returns CDR1 SQVTM and CDR2 ANQGSEA. This clone was found a few times. Its antigen is not known. Caucasian adults living in Nashville, Tennessee, provided all samples. Tens of thousands of T cell genomes (approximately 210 ng DNA) went into each sorted-subset replicate. Clones were read by immunoSEQ multiplex PCR, and TCRdb kept only the in-frame ones, dropping some. The data contain nearly 1,000,000 clones, roughly 72% of them singletons. The TCR was taken from a man younger than 30 in good health. This chain links TRBV29-1 with TRBJ1-1; the D is unclear. Sequencing was done on a sample of memory CD4+ T cells sorted from blood. Specified subset: CD45RA-negative fraction. This CDR3 is CSVEPGMNTEAFF. CDR3 sequence (DNA): TGCAGCGTTGAGCCAGGTATGAACACTGAAGCTTTCTTT.